A selection of T cell receptor beta chains follows, all from one sample in a study of STAT3 mutations in large granular lymphocyte leukemia. The repertoire was sequenced with immunoSEQ multiplex PCR; TCRdb's copy has only in-frame clones and lacks some. Of 37,000 or so clones detected, roughly 88% appear once; the ten largest clones hold around 0.44%. The specimen was PBMCs. The origin of the receptors is a human donor with T large granular lymphocyte leukemia. Some clones in this sample may be carry-over from other donors' samples. Both conserved end residues are part of each CDR3. The D gene is left open where the match is weak. Size values are once, few and many counts, or a class for expanded clones, and some rows have none.

j_gene: TRBJ2-7; abundance: NA; v_gene: TRBV18; d_gene: TRBD1; CDR3nt: TGTGCCAGCTCACCGACAGGGAACCCCTCAGTCTCCTACGAGCAGTACTTC; CDR3aa: CASSPTGNPSVSYEQYF
j_gene: TRBJ1-6; abundance: NA; v_gene: TRBV10-3; d_gene: NA; CDR3nt: TGTGCCATCAGTGCGCTTCCGAGCAGCCGAAATTCACCCCTCCACTTT; CDR3aa: CAISALPSSRNSPLHF
j_gene: TRBJ2-1; abundance: few; v_gene: TRBV5-1; d_gene: NA; CDR3nt: TGCGCCAGCACGAGTGACAGCTCCTACAATGAGCAGTTCTTC; CDR3aa: CASTSDSSYNEQFF
j_gene: TRBJ1-5; abundance: NA; v_gene: TRBV28; d_gene: TRBD1; CDR3nt: TGTGCCAGCACCCCGACAGGGAATCAGCCCCAGCATTTT; CDR3aa: CASTPTGNQPQHF
j_gene: TRBJ2-3; abundance: NA; v_gene: TRBV5-4; d_gene: TRBD2; CDR3nt: TGTGCCAGCAGCTTTAGCGGGGGGGACCTTGATACGCAGTATTTT; CDR3aa: CASSFSGGDLDTQYF
j_gene: TRBJ1-5; abundance: NA; v_gene: TRBV19; d_gene: NA; CDR3nt: TGTGCCAGTAGTCACAAAGGAGGTTCGGGTCAGCCCCAGCATTTT; CDR3aa: CASSHKGGSGQPQHF
j_gene: TRBJ1-4; abundance: NA; v_gene: TRBV28; d_gene: NA; CDR3nt: TGTGCCAGCAGACCCTCCCCCGGTGAACTGTTTTTT; CDR3aa: CASRPSPGELFF
j_gene: TRBJ1-5; abundance: NA; v_gene: TRBV18; d_gene: NA; CDR3nt: TGTGCCAGCTCAGAACAGGGAGAAGATCAGCCCCAGCATTTT; CDR3aa: CASSEQGEDQPQHF
j_gene: TRBJ2-3; abundance: NA; v_gene: TRBV11-2; d_gene: TRBD1; CDR3nt: TGTGCCAGCAGCTCGTACAGGGGGCGTAGCACAGATACGCAGTATTTT; CDR3aa: CASSSYRGRSTDTQYF
j_gene: TRBJ2-3; abundance: once; v_gene: TRBV5-1; d_gene: TRBD1; CDR3nt: TGCGCCAGCAGCTTGGGGGACAGGGTCACAGATACGCAGTATTTT; CDR3aa: CASSLGDRVTDTQYF
j_gene: TRBJ2-6; abundance: NA; v_gene: TRBV13; d_gene: TRBD2; CDR3nt: TGTGCCAGCAGCTCCGGGGGGAGGTTCGTCTCTGGGGCCAACGTCCTGACTTTC; CDR3aa: CASSSGGRFVSGANVLTF
j_gene: TRBJ1-5; abundance: NA; v_gene: TRBV5-6; d_gene: NA; CDR3nt: TGTGCCAGCAGCTTGCGGACCCACAATCAGCCCCAGCATTTT; CDR3aa: CASSLRTHNQPQHF
j_gene: TRBJ2-5; abundance: NA; v_gene: TRBV5-4; d_gene: TRBD2; CDR3nt: TGTGCCAGCAGCCCCCCGGGTGGGCGGGGGCAAGAGACCCAGTACTTC; CDR3aa: CASSPPGGRGQETQYF
j_gene: TRBJ2-7; abundance: NA; v_gene: TRBV7-9; d_gene: TRBD1; CDR3nt: TGTGCCAGCAGCTTAGCGTCGGGGCAGGGGGACGAGCAGTACTTC; CDR3aa: CASSLASGQGDEQYF
j_gene: TRBJ1-5; abundance: NA; v_gene: TRBV28; d_gene: NA; CDR3nt: TGTGCCAGTAGATCTGCCAATCAGCCCCAGCATTTT; CDR3aa: CASRSANQPQHF
j_gene: TRBJ1-2; abundance: NA; v_gene: TRBV7-9; d_gene: NA; CDR3nt: TGTGCCAGCAGCTTAGCTGGGGCGGGCTATGGCTACACCTTC; CDR3aa: CASSLAGAGYGYTF
j_gene: TRBJ2-7; abundance: NA; v_gene: TRBV2; d_gene: NA; CDR3nt: TGTGCCAGCAGTGCCCAGCCAACAGGGACCCACGAGCAGTACTTC; CDR3aa: CASSAQPTGTHEQYF